The present entry profiles one T cell receptor (beta chain) with its context. The repertoire was sequenced with immunoSEQ multiplex PCR; TCRdb's copy has only in-frame clones and lacks some. The table shows under 200,000 clones, with approximately 80% occurring only once. This entry comes from a study of blood T cell repertoires in COVID-19. Study-level information: Sample material is recorded as cDNA or gDNA derived from T cells, B-cell-depleted T cells, or PBMCs.

V dropped 4 bases and J dropped 0 bases, with 12 bases sitting between them. CDR3 length equals 14 residues. Germline V gives CDR1 GTSNPN, CDR2 SVGIG (reference sequence). The chain joins TRBV30 to TRBJ2-5; a weak D match, TRBD2 (6 bases). The receptor was derived from a woman of 80 years or more with active or convalescent COVID-19. The sequencing input was peripheral blood. As DNA, the CDR3 is TGTGCCTGGAATTTAGCGGCCCACCAAGAGACCCAGTACTTC. As protein: CAWNLAAHQETQYF. The whole variable domain, filled in from reference TRBV30 and TRBJ2-5, reads SQTIHQWPATLVQPVGSPLSLECTVEGTSNPNLYWYRQAAGRGLQLLFYSVGIGQISSEVPQNLSASRPQDRQFILSSKKLLLSDSGFYLCAWNLAAHQETQYFGPGTRLLVL.